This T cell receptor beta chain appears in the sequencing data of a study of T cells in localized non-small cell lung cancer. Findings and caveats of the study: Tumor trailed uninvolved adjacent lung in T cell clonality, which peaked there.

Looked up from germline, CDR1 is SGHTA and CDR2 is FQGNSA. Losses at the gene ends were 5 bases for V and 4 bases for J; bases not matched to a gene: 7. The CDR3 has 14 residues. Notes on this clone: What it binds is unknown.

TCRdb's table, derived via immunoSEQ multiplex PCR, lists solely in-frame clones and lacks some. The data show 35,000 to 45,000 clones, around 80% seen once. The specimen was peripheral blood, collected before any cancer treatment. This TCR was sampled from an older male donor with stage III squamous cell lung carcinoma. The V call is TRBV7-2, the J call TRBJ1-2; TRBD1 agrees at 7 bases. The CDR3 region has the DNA TGTGCCAGCAGCCTACCGACAGGGTTCTATGGCTACACCTTC. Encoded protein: CASSLPTGFYGYTF. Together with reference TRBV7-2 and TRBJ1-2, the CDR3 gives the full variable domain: GAGVSQSPSNKVTEKGKDVELRCDPISGHTALYWYRQSLGQGLEFLIYFQGNSAPDKSGLPSDRFSAERTGGSVSTLTIQRTQQEDSAVYLCASSLPTGFYGYTFGSGTRLTVV.